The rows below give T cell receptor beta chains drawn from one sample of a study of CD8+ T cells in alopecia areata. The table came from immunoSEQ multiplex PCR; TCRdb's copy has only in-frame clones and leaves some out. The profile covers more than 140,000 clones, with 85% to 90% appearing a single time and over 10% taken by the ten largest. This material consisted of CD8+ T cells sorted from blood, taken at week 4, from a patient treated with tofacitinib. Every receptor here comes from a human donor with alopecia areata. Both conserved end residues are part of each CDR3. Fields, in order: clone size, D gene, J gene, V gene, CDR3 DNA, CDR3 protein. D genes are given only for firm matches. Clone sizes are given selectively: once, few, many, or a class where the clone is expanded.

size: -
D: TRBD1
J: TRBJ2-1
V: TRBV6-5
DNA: TGTGCCAGCAGCCAGGACAGGGTGGGGTACAATGAGCAGTTCTTC
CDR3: CASSQDRVGYNEQFF

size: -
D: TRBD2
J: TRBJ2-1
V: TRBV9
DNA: TGTGCCAGCAGCCTCCACTTCCTAGCGGGAGAAAGCAATGAGCAGTTCTTC
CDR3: CASSLHFLAGESNEQFF

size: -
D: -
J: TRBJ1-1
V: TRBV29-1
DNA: TGCAGCGTTGAATATTTTGAGAACACTGAAGCTTTCTTT
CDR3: CSVEYFENTEAFF

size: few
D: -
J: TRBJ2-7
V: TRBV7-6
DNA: TGTGCCAGCAGCACCACTGAATACGAGCAGTACTTC
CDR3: CASSTTEYEQYF

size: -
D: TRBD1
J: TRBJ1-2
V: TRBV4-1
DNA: TGCGCCAGCAGCCCGCTCGGGACAGGGGAGACCTATGGCTACACCTTC
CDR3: CASSPLGTGETYGYTF

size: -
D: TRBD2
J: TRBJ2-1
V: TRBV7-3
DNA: TGTGCCAGCAGCTTAGGCGGACTAGCGGCTAACAATGAGCAGTTCTTC
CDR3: CASSLGGLAANNEQFF

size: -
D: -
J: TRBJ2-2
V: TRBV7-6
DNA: TGTGCCAGCAGCTTATCCAGCACGGGGAGCACCGGGGAGCTGTTTTTT
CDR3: CASSLSSTGSTGELFF

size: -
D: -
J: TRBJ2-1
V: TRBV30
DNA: TGTGCCTGGAGTGGCTCGTGGGGCCTCTACAATGAGCAGTTCTTC
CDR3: CAWSGSWGLYNEQFF

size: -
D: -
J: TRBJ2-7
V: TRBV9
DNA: TGTGCCAGCAGCGTAGAAGCCGGGGGCGGAGACGAGCAGTACTTC
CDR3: CASSVEAGGGDEQYF

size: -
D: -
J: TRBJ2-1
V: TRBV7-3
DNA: TGTGCCAGCAGCTTAACAGTGAATGAGCAGTTCTTC
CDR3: CASSLTVNEQFF

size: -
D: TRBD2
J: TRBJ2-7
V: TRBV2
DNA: TGTGCCAGCACCGGACTAGCGGGAGGGCCTAATTACGAGCAGTACTTC
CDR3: CASTGLAGGPNYEQYF

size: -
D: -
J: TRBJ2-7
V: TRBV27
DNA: TGTGCCAGCACCGGGTCAAGCTCCTACGAGCAGTACTTC
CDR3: CASTGSSSYEQYF

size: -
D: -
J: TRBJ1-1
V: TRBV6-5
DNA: TGTGCCAGCAGTTACTCGGCCGGACAGAACACTGAAGCTTTCTTT
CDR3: CASSYSAGQNTEAFF

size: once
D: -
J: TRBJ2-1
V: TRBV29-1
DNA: TGCAGCGCCAACAGGGTAGGGGGCAATGAGCAGTTCTTC
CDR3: CSANRVGGNEQFF

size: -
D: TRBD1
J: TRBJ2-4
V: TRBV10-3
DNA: TGTGCCATCAGTGAGTCATATACGACAGGGGAAAAAAACATTCAGTACTTC
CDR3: CAISESYTTGEKNIQYF

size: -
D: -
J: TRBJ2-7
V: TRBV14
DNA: TGTGCCAGCAGCCGATGGCAAACGACCTACGAGCAGTACTTC
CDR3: CASSRWQTTYEQYF

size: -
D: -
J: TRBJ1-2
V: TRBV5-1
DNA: TGCGCCAGCAGCTTAAAGGGAGGAGCGGACTACACCTTC
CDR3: CASSLKGGADYTF

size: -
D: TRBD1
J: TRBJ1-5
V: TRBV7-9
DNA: TGTGCCAGCAGCATCGGGACAGTCAGCAATCAGCCCCAGCATTTT
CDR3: CASSIGTVSNQPQHF

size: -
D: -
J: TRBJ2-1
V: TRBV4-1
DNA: TGCGCCAGCAGCCAAGAAGCTCCCTACAATGAGCAGTTCTTC
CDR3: CASSQEAPYNEQFF

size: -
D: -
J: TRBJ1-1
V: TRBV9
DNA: TGTGCCAGCAGCGTAGGCGGGGGGGATGGCACTGAAGCTTTCTTT
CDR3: CASSVGGGDGTEAFF

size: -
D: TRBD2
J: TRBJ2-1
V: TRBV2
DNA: TGTGCCAGCAGTACCCGCGGACTAGCGGGGGAGTTCTTC
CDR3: CASSTRGLAGEFF

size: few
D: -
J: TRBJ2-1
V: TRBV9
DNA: TGTGCCAGCAGCGTAGCTCAGCACAGTTCCTACAATGAGCAGTTCTTC
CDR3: CASSVAQHSSYNEQFF

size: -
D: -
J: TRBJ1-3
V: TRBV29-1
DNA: TGCAGCGTTGCCCAGGGTAGTGGAAACACCATATATTTT
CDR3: CSVAQGSGNTIYF

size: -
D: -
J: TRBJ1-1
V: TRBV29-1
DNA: TGCAGCGTTGGGGACCGGGGGAACACTGAAGCTTTCTTT
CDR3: CSVGDRGNTEAFF

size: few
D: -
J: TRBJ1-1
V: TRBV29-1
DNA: TGCAGCGTAGTTACGACCGTGAACACTGAAGCTTTCTTT
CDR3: CSVVTTVNTEAFF

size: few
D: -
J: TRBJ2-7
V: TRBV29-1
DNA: TGCAGCGTTGGGGAGGTTACAACCTCCTACGAGCAGTACTTC
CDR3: CSVGEVTTSYEQYF

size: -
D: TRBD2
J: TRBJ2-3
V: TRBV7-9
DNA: TGTGCCACCGACCCCGACGGGGGGGGCCTCCATACGCAGTATTTT
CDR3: CATDPDGGGLHTQYF

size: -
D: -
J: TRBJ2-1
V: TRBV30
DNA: TGTGCCTGGAGTGTGTTATTTAGCGACTCCTACAATGAGCAGTTCTTC
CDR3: CAWSVLFSDSYNEQFF